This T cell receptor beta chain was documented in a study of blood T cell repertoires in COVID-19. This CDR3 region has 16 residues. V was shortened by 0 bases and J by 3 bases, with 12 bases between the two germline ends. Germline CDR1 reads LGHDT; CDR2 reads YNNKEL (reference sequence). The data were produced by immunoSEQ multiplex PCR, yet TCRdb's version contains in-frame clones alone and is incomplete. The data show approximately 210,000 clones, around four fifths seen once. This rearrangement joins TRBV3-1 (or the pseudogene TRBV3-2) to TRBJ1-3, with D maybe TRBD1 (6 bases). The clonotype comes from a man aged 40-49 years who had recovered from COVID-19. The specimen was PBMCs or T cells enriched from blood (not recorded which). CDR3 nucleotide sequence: TGTGCCAGCAGCCAAGAGGTCGGACAGCTTGGAAACACCATATATTTT. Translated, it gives CASSQEVGQLGNTIYF.